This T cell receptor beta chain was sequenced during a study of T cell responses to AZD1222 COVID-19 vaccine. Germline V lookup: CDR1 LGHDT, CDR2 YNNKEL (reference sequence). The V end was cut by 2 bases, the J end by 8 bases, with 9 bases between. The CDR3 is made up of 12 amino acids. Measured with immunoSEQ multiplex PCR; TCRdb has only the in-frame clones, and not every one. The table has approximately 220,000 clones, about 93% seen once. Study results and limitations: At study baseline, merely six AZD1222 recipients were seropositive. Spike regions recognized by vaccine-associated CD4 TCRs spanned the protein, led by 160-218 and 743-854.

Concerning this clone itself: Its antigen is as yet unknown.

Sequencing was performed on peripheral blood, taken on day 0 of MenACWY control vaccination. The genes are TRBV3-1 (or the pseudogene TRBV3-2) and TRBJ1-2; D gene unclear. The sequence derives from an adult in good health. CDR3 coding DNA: TGTGCCAGCAGCCAATCCCGCCGGGGCTACACCTTC. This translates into CASSQSRRGYTF.